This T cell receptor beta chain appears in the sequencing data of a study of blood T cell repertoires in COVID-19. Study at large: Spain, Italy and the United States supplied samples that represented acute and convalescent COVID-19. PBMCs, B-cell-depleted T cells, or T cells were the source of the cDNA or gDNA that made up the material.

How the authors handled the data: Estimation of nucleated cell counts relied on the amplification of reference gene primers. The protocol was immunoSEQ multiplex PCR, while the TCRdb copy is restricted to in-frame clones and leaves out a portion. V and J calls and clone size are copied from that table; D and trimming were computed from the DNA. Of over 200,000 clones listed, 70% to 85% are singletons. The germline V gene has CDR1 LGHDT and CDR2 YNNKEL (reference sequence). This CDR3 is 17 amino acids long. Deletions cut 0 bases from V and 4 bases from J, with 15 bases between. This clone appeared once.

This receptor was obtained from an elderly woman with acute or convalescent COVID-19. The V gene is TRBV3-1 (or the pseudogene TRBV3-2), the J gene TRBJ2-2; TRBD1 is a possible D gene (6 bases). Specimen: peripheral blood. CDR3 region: CASSQDYQGRITGELFF. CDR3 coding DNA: TGTGCCAGCAGCCAAGATTATCAGGGGCGAATCACCGGGGAGCTGTTTTTT.